These 9 T cell receptor beta chains were all obtained from the same sample, sequenced in a study of T cells in women clearing cervical HPV infection (dated by TCRdb to the late 2010s). Library preparation was by the immunoSEQ multiplex PCR assay. Drawn from immuneACCESS, this table holds only the in-frame rearrangements with V and J called that TCRdb kept. Clones are partly lost; checked studies trace under half to an unresolved V gene and leave the rest unexplained. This sample's table has entries for about 34,000 clones. The leading ten clones occupy roughly 1.4% of the sample. The sample consisted of blood buffy coat. The receptors shown here come from a woman aged 18 to 75 with a cervical HPV16 infection that either progressed to CIN3+ or cleared (not recorded which).

Comment on this clone: Read sequence stops 3 residues before the CDR3 end, and the germline J gene provides the missing end. V and J are TRBV2 and TRBJ1-1; D is uncertain. The CDR3 runs 15 residues. CDR1 and CDR2 (germline): SNHLY, FYNNEI. The ends were cut back, 7 bases at V and 4 bases at J, with 19 bases in the middle. The CDR3 region is CASTFSGERGTEAFF. The covered CDR3 bases are TGTGCCAGCACGTTCTCAGGCGAACGAGGCACTGAA. Full variable domain (missing parts from reference TRBV2 and TRBJ1-1): EPEVTQTPSHQVTQMGQEVILRCVPISNHLYFYWYRQILGQKVEFLVSFYNNEISEKSEIFDDQFSVERPDGSNFTLKIRSTKLEDSAMYFCASTFSGERGTEAFFGQGTRLTVV.

This clone shows up as medium-sized by frequency. The DNA ends 3 residues before the CDR3 does, and the rest of the CDR3 is filled in from the germline J gene. V usage is TRBV19 and J usage is TRBJ2-7; 10 positions match TRBD1. V dropped 8 bases and J dropped 1; count of bases not matched to a gene: 5. Germline CDR1 reads LNHDA; CDR2 reads SQIVND (reference sequence). This CDR3 is built from 14 residues. CDR3 protein: CASSGTGASYEQYF. The DNA read from the CDR3 is TGTGCCAGTTCAGGGACAGGGGCTTCCTACGAG.

As for this clone: The sequence runs out 3 residues before the end of the CDR3; the remainder is reconstructed from the germline J gene. The rearrangement links TRBV5-1 to TRBJ1-1, with D perhaps TRBD1 (6 bases). This CDR3 is built from 14 residues. Germline CDR1 reads SGHRS; CDR2 reads YFSETQ. V lost 4 bases, J lost 1 base, and 11 bases lay in between. CDR3 in amino acids: CASSPRGGNTEAFF. The part of the CDR3 DNA that was read is TGCGCCAGCAGCCCCCGAGGGGGGAACACTGAA.

Regarding this clone: The read falls 3 residues short of the CDR3 end, and the missing part is taken from the germline J gene. This chain joins TRBV5-1 and TRBJ1-6, with D possibly TRBD1 on 5 matching bases. CDR1 is SGHRS, CDR2 YFSETQ, per germline. This CDR3 region has 16 residues. Trimming took off 2 bases at V and 3 bases at J, with 12 bases between the two ends. The CDR3 sequence is CASSFRGALYNSPLHF. Partial CDR3 DNA: TGCGCCAGCAGCTTTCGAGGGGCTCTCTATAATTCACCC. Full variable domain (rest looked up from reference TRBV5-1 and TRBJ1-6): KAGVTQTPRYLIKTRGQQVTLSCSPISGHRSVSWYQQTPGQGLQFLFEYFSETQRNKGNFPGRFSGRQFSNSRSEMNVSTLELGDSALYLCASSFRGALYNSPLHFGNGTRLTVT.

As for this clone: The read terminates 3 residues ahead of where the CDR3 ends, so the germline J gene completes it. This sequence joins TRBV29-1 and TRBJ2-7, with TRBD1 matching 7 bases. In germline, CDR1 is SQVTM, CDR2 ANQGSEA. V lost 7 bases to trimming and J lost 0 bases; unmatched junction nucleotides: 6. CDR3 size: 13 residues. Incomplete CDR3 DNA: TGCAGCGCCGACACAGGGGTCTCCTACGAG. Its protein product is CSADTGVSYE. The whole CDR3 region reads CSADTGVSYEQYF.

Points on this clone: The read falls 3 residues short of the CDR3 end, and the missing part is taken from the germline J gene. The chain is built from TRBV7-9 and TRBJ2-7; D is possibly TRBD2 (6 bases). The germline gives CDR1 SEHNR, CDR2 FQNEAQ (reference sequence). Between the trimmed V and J ends, which lost 5 bases and 0 bases, there was a span of 11 bases. This CDR3 comprises 14 residues. CDR3 protein: CASSQAGNSYEQYF. The sequenced part of the CDR3 DNA is TGTGCCAGCAGCCAGGCGGGGAACTCCTACGAG. The entire variable domain, with the rest obtained from reference TRBV7-9 and TRBJ2-7, is as follows: DTGVSQNPRHKITKRGQNVTFRCDPISEHNRLYWYRQTLGQGPEFLTYFQNEAQLEKSRLLSDRFSAERPKGSFSTLEIQRTEQGDSAMYLCASSQAGNSYEQYFGPGTRLTVT.

Comments on this clone: The sequenced fragment ends 3 residues before the CDR3 boundary, so the rest is inferred from the germline J gene. This chain uses TRBV5-1 with TRBJ2-7, with a possible D match to TRBD2 (6 bases). From germline, CDR1 is SGHRS and CDR2 YFSETQ. CDR3 length: 13 amino acids. V was pared by 3 bases and J by 0 bases, with 7 bases between. CDR3 bases read: TGCGCCAGCAGCTACGGGGGCTCCTACGAG. Translation gives CASSYGGSYE. The entire CDR3 protein reads CASSYGGSYEQYF.

Regarding this clone: The read ends 3 residues shy of where the CDR3 ends; the end is completed using the germline J gene. This chain connects TRBV6-2 or TRBV6-3 to TRBJ1-6, with D tentatively TRBD1 (5 bases). The CDR3 runs 16 residues. CDR1 is MNHEY and CDR2 is SVGEGT in the germline V gene. V shed 5 bases and J shed 5 bases, with 16 bases lying between them. The part of the CDR3 DNA that was read is TGTGCCAGCAGTCGCCTGGTGACAGCCAATAATTCACCC. Amino acids: CASSRLVTANNSP. In full, the CDR3 is CASSRLVTANNSPLHF.

Worth noting for this clone: The read gets to within 3 residues of the CDR3 end, and the germline J gene fills in the rest. This chain links TRBV5-1 with TRBJ2-2; D might be TRBD1 (8 bases). V was cut by 7 bases and J by 5 bases, with 15 bases left in between. The CDR3 spans 14 residues. The germline V gene encodes CDR1 SGHRS and CDR2 YFSETQ. CDR3 DNA (partial): TGCGCCAGCTCCGACAGGGGAGGGACCGGGGAG. It yields the protein CASSDRGGTGE. Given in full, the CDR3 is CASSDRGGTGELFF.